This T cell receptor (beta chain) was captured in a study of radiation and T cells in renal cell carcinoma. Overall study findings and caveats: Baseline intratumoral clonotype presence is unknown without pretreatment biopsies.

This clone was detected only a few times. Its antigen is as yet unknown. Time point of the sample: blood 2 weeks post-SBRT. The treatment was: 15 Gy SBRT to primary tumor, nephrectomy 4 weeks later. Generated by immunoSEQ multiplex PCR, the TCRdb table keeps only in-frame clones and is missing some. Of some 70,000 clones listed, over 80% are singletons. Germline V gene sequence: CDR1 MNHNS, CDR2 SASEGT. The J segment lost 6 bases and the V segment lost 9 bases, leaving 11 bases of the junction unmatched. The CDR3 contains 13 residues. The rearrangement joins TRBV6-1 to TRBJ2-7; 7 positions agree with TRBD2. The sequence was collected from a man between 60 and 70 years old with renal cell carcinoma. The sample here was blood, taken from a patient whose treatment included radiotherapy and nephrectomy. CDR3 sequence: CASTGGLVGEQYF. Written as DNA, the CDR3 is TGTGCCAGTACGGGAGGATTAGTAGGCGAGCAGTACTTC.